This passage covers 26 T cell receptor beta chains from one sample sequenced in a study of cytomegalovirus exposure and HLA in healthy donors. This PCR relied on a set of 60 Vbeta primers and 13 Jbeta primers. Using immunoSEQ multiplex PCR, the repertoire was profiled, and TCRdb retains in-frame clones only, with some absent. Here the sample spans about 160,000 clones, 82% being singletons. Specimen: PBMCs. The receptors originated from a male donor in good health and CMV-seronegative.

V is TRBV11-2 and J is TRBJ1-2; D may be TRBD1 (6 bases). Germline V gives CDR1 SGHAT, CDR2 FQNNGV. This CDR3 has 17 amino acids. Between the trimmed V and J ends, which lost 5 bases and 0 bases, there was a span of 19 bases. This CDR3 reads CASSPGTISRANYGYTF. In nucleotides, the CDR3 is TGTGCCAGCAGCCCAGGGACAATTTCCCGAGCTAACTATGGCTACACCTTC. The variable domain in full, completed from reference TRBV11-2 and TRBJ1-2, reads EAGVAQSPRYKIIEKRQSVAFWCNPISGHATLYWYQQILGQGPKLLIQFQNNGVVDDSQLPKDRFSAERLKGVDSTLKIQPAKLEDSAVYLCASSPGTISRANYGYTFGSGTRLTVV.

V gene TRBV7-9 combines with J gene TRBJ2-1; D possibly corresponds to TRBD1 (5 bases). In germline, CDR1 is SEHNR, CDR2 FQNEAQ (reference sequence). The CDR3 sequence is 14 residues long. Trimming took 1 base from V and 5 from J, leaving 9 bases between them. The CDR3 DNA sequence: TGTGCCAGCAGCTTAGGTCCCAGGGACAATGAGCAGTTCTTC. This codes for CASSLGPRDNEQFF.

The genes are TRBV4-2 and TRBJ2-1, with D possibly TRBD2 on 5 matching bases. The germline V and J ends were trimmed by 0 bases and 5 bases, with 17 bases remaining between them. There are 17 residues in the CDR3. Germline V lookup: CDR1 LGHNA, CDR2 YNFKEQ. As DNA, the CDR3 is TGTGCCAGCAGCCAAGAGATGGCTAGCCAGATCCACAATGAGCAGTTCTTC. As protein: CASSQEMASQIHNEQFF.

V and J are TRBV9 and TRBJ1-1; D not resolved. The length of the CDR3 is 16 residues. Germline V CDR1 and CDR2: SGDLS, YYNGEE. The V gene lost 1 base and the J gene lost 0 bases, with 13 bases spanning the gap. The DNA for the CDR3 is TGTGCCAGCAGCGTAAGCCCCACAGATATGAACACTGAAGCTTTCTTT. Translating it yields CASSVSPTDMNTEAFF.

This rearrangement joins TRBV5-1 to TRBJ2-7; TRBD2 might be the D (7 bases). The germline V gene has CDR1 SGHRS and CDR2 YFSETQ. V gave up 6 bases and J gave up 3 bases, with 16 bases separating them. The CDR3 totals 14 residues. Here the CDR3 reads CASTEGGLGYEQYF. CDR3 coding DNA: TGCGCCAGCACCGAGGGGGGGCTGGGCTACGAGCAGTACTTC.

The chain links TRBV9 to TRBJ2-1; 7 bases map to TRBD2. The CDR3 is 15 residues long. Germline V CDR1 and CDR2: SGDLS, YYNGEE. V lost 3 bases, J lost 7 bases, and 10 bases stayed unmatched. Here the CDR3 DNA reads TGTGCCAGCAGCGCCACTAGCGCCTTGGGGAATGAGCAGTTCTTC. It encodes CASSATSALGNEQFF.

The rearrangement links TRBV2 to TRBJ2-7; D unresolved. This CDR3 region has 11 residues. The germline V and J ends were trimmed by 7 bases and 12 bases, with 16 bases remaining between them. From germline, CDR1 is SNHLY and CDR2 FYNNEI. Here the CDR3 reads CASNTQGATYF. In DNA form, the CDR3 reads TGTGCCAGCAATACACAAGGAGCGACGTACTTC.

A remark on this clone: Other DNA sequences of this sample code for an identical CDR3. The chain uses TRBV7-2 and TRBJ2-7; 14 bases align to TRBD2. Germline-derived CDR1 and CDR2 are SGHTA and FQGNSA. V trimming: 4 bases; J trimming: 4 bases; junction bases outside the gene matches: 3. The CDR3 contains 15 residues. CDR3 region: CASSWGTSGSYEQYF. The CDR3 nucleotides are TGTGCCAGCAGCTGGGGGACTAGCGGGAGTTACGAGCAGTACTTC. Looking up the rest from reference TRBV7-2 and TRBJ2-7 gives the full variable domain: GAGVSQSPSNKVTEKGKDVELRCDPISGHTALYWYRQSLGQGLEFLIYFQGNSAPDKSGLPSDRFSAERTGGSVSTLTIQRTQQEDSAVYLCASSWGTSGSYEQYFGPGTRLTVT.

Concerning this clone itself: The same CDR3 arises from other DNA sequences in this sample as well. The chain carries TRBV6-4 and TRBJ1-1, with D unresolved. The germline CDR1 and CDR2 sequences are MRHNA and SNTAGT. This CDR3 region has 13 residues. V lost 4 bases, J lost 1 base, and 7 bases lay in between. The CDR3 nucleotides read TGTGCCAGCAGTGCGGGAGCGAACACTGAAGCTTTCTTT. It encodes CASSAGANTEAFF.

V usage is TRBV6-5 and J usage is TRBJ2-2; D call uncertain. Germline V gene sequence: CDR1 MNHEY, CDR2 SVGAGI. V was clipped by 2 bases and J by 3 bases, with 4 bases between them. This CDR3 comprises 13 residues. CDR3 region: CASSYGHTGELFF. The CDR3 DNA is TGTGCCAGCAGTTACGGCCACACCGGGGAGCTGTTTTTT.

This clone was recorded a few times. The rearrangement uses TRBV28 and TRBJ1-2; 9 bases line up with TRBD1. The junction had 15 bases not matched to a gene; V was cut back by 5 bases and J by 8 bases. This CDR3 comprises 16 residues. Germline V lookup: CDR1 MDHEN, CDR2 SYDVKM. Here the CDR3 reads CASSIPGQGTWRGYTF. The CDR3 region has the DNA TGTGCCAGCAGTATACCGGGACAGGGAACTTGGCGGGGCTACACCTTC.

The CDR3 spells CASSRSRGYEQYF. CDR3 bases: TGTGCCAGCAGTCGGTCTCGGGGCTACGAGCAGTACTTC. The V call is TRBV6-1, the J call TRBJ2-7; possibly TRBD2 for D (5 bases). The CDR3 consists of 13 residues. Germline CDR1 MNHNS, CDR2 SASEGT. Trimming took off 5 bases at V and 3 bases at J, with 11 bases between the two ends.

This clone was seen only once. This chain connects TRBV19 to TRBJ2-6, with TRBD1 identical over 9 bases. CDR3 size: 16 residues. Germline CDR1 reads LNHDA; CDR2 reads SQIVND (reference sequence). V dropped 4 bases and J dropped 3; count of bases not matched to a gene: 4. Here the CDR3 reads CASSNRGRSGANVLTF. CDR3 coding DNA: TGTGCCAGTAGTAACAGGGGGCGAAGTGGGGCCAACGTCCTGACTTTC.

The chain employs TRBV5-1 and TRBJ2-5, with D possibly being TRBD2 (6 bases). The CDR3 covers 16 residues. Germline-derived CDR1 and CDR2 are SGHRS and YFSETQ. Trimming shortened V by 2 bases and J by 2 bases, and 16 bases separated the two germline ends. CDR3 protein: CASSLGGSGLQETQYF. As DNA, the CDR3 is TGCGCCAGCAGCTTAGGAGGGTCCGGGCTACAAGAGACCCAGTACTTC.

J is TRBJ2-7 and V is TRBV14; maybe TRBD1 (5 bases). The V end lost 1 base, the J end lost 3 bases, and 25 bases lay between the germline ends. Germline V lookup: CDR1 SGHDN, CDR2 FVKESK. The CDR3 covers 19 residues. CDR3 DNA: TGTGCCAGCAGCCAAGGGGTAACAGGCTCGACGTCGACGCGCTACGAGCAGTACTTC. Residues: CASSQGVTGSTSTRYEQYF.

The chain has TRBV9 and TRBJ2-5; weak D call: TRBD1 (5 bases). This CDR3 comprises 15 residues. In germline, CDR1 is SGDLS, CDR2 YYNGEE. V lost 1 base to trimming and J lost 3 bases, with 13 bases between them. The CDR3 sequence: CASSVTPTAKETQYF. The CDR3 DNA sequence: TGTGCCAGCAGCGTAACCCCGACAGCAAAAGAGACCCAGTACTTC.

This rearrangement joins TRBV5-6 to TRBJ2-3; perhaps TRBD1 as D (5 bases). The CDR3 loop spans 14 amino acids. V was clipped by 1 base and J by 7 bases, with 13 bases between them. Per the germline V gene, CDR1 is SGHDT and CDR2 is YYEEEE. CDR3 coding DNA: TGTGCCAGCAGCTTGCCAGGGAACGTATATACGCAGTATTTT. It encodes CASSLPGNVYTQYF.

V gene TRBV5-3 combines with J gene TRBJ2-7, with 8 bases fitting TRBD2. TRBV5-3 is flagged as an ORF with uncertain function. J gave up 4 bases and V 0 bases, and 6 bases lay outside the gene matches. This CDR3 has 15 amino acids. CDR3: CARSLAGLAIYEQYF. CDR3 coding DNA: TGTGCCAGAAGCTTGGCTGGACTAGCAATTTACGAGCAGTACTTC.

This chain connects TRBV9 to TRBJ2-5; possible D gene TRBD2, 6 bases. Germline V gene sequence: CDR1 SGDLS, CDR2 YYNGEE. The CDR3 is made up of 14 amino acids. With 3 bases removed from V and 2 bases from J, the gap between germline ends came to 11 bases. The CDR3 nucleotides are TGTGCCAGCAGCGACGGGACTTCACAAGAGACCCAGTACTTC. Its translation is CASSDGTSQETQYF.

The rearrangement joins TRBV27 to TRBJ2-1; 10 nucleotides line up with TRBD2. The CDR3 length is 14 residues. Per the germline V gene, CDR1 is MNHEY and CDR2 is SMNVEV (reference sequence). The junction had 3 bases not matched to a gene; V was cut back by 4 bases and J by 6 bases. CDR3 residues: CASSSGLAINEQFF. DNA for the CDR3: TGTGCCAGCAGTTCGGGACTAGCGATCAATGAGCAGTTCTTC.

This sequence joins TRBV18 and TRBJ1-2; D ambiguous. This CDR3 region has 13 residues. Trimming left V 2 bases short and J 8 bases short, with 12 bases between. CDR1 and CDR2 (germline): KGHSH, LQKENI. CDR3 DNA sequence: TGTGCCAGCTCACCAAGCGTAACGGCGGGCTACACCTTC. Protein: CASSPSVTAGYTF.

The chain carries TRBV4-3 and TRBJ2-7; weak D call: TRBD2 (5 bases). CDR1 is LGHNA, CDR2 YSLEER, per germline. V was clipped by 5 bases and J by 3 bases, with 11 bases between them. This CDR3 is 13 amino acids long. The CDR3 sequence is CASSSGVSYEQYF. Written as DNA, the CDR3 is TGCGCCAGCAGCTCCGGGGTGAGCTACGAGCAGTACTTC.

This clone has just a few counts. The chain uses TRBV15 and TRBJ2-1, with 9 bases that match TRBD1. V was clipped by 7 bases and J by 8 bases; unmatched bases: 6. The germline V gene has CDR1 LNHNV and CDR2 YYDKDF (reference sequence). The CDR3 runs 13 residues. The chain's CDR3 is CATKDRGGYEQFF. The CDR3, as DNA: TGTGCCACCAAGGACAGGGGAGGGTATGAGCAGTTCTTC.

The J gene is TRBJ1-1, the V gene TRBV19; 7 nucleotides agree with TRBD1. The CDR3 is made up of 12 amino acids. Germline V lookup: CDR1 LNHDA, CDR2 SQIVND (reference sequence). Trimming took 5 bases from V and 4 from J; bases not matched to a gene: 1. DNA for the CDR3: TGTGCCAGTAGTCCAGGGGGCACTGAAGCTTTCTTT. Protein: CASSPGGTEAFF.

This chain joins TRBV30 and TRBJ2-1, with D tentatively TRBD2 (5 bases). The CDR3 sequence is 14 residues long. Per the germline V gene, CDR1 is GTSNPN and CDR2 is SVGIG (reference sequence). The V end lost 1 base, the J end lost 4 bases, and 11 bases lay between the germline ends. The CDR3 loop reads CAWSGIERYNEQFF. In DNA, the CDR3 is TGTGCCTGGAGTGGCATAGAGCGGTACAATGAGCAGTTCTTC.

The chain recombines TRBV7-9 with TRBJ2-3; no clear D gene. CDR1 SEHNR and CDR2 FQNEAQ come from the germline V gene (reference sequence). The CDR3 totals 11 residues. The ends were cut back, 8 bases at V and 6 bases at J, with 9 bases in the middle. The CDR3 bases are TGTGCCAGCGGAGCTGGGGATACGCAGTATTTT. This translates into CASGAGDTQYF.